This T cell receptor (beta chain) appears in the sequencing data of a study of T cell responses to AZD1222 COVID-19 vaccine. With respect to this clone: What it binds is not known.

Overall study findings and caveats: Rises in breadth and depth of Spike-specific TCRs came after two AZD1222 doses. It was only six AZD1222 recipients who were seropositive at baseline. Donors were largely white British and mainly female; clonal diversity was possibly underestimated. Repertoire sampling happened only post peak T cell response.

Libraries were prepared by immunoSEQ multiplex PCR; TCRdb keeps only in-frame clonotypes and omits some of them. The sample has some 100,000 clones; around 89% are singletons. This sequence was found in an adult who received the AZD1222 COVID-19 vaccine. The source was peripheral blood, collected 28 days after the second AZD1222 dose.

The CDR3 sequence is CASSCPGLYGYTF. CDR3 coding DNA: TGTGCCAGCAGCTGCCCGGGACTCTATGGCTACACCTTC. This chain uses TRBV21-1 with TRBJ1-2. TRBV21-1 is a pseudogene. The CDR3 totals 13 residues.